The 29 T cell receptor beta chains in this list originate from one sample, sequenced in a study of blood T cell repertoires in COVID-19. Sequencing was performed with immunoSEQ multiplex PCR; in TCRdb, only in-frame clones are kept and a portion is missing. The data hold around 500,000 clones, with 80% to 90% observed a single time. Sample: peripheral blood. The receptors were sampled from a human donor in a cohort sampled during active COVID-19.

The sample holds one count of this clone. The chain links TRBV24-1 to TRBJ1-2; 7 bases match TRBD1. The CDR3 consists of 12 residues. The ends lost 3 bases at V and 6 bases at J; junction bases unmatched: 0. The germline V gene encodes CDR1 KGHDR and CDR2 SFDVKD. DNA for the CDR3: TGTGCCACCAGTGATACAGGGGATGGCTACACCTTC. Translation: CATSDTGDGYTF.

This clone was seen many times. The chain couples TRBV2 to TRBJ1-5; the D gene is possibly TRBD1 (6 bases). The V end lost 4 bases, the J end lost 5 bases, and 12 bases lay between the germline ends. From germline, CDR1 is SNHLY and CDR2 FYNNEI. There are 14 residues in the CDR3. The CDR3 coding sequence is TGTGCCAGCAGTGTGGGGGCGGATTATCAGCCCCAGCATTTT. Translating it yields CASSVGADYQPQHF.

The rearrangement links TRBV6-5 to TRBJ1-6; 7 positions match TRBD1. Trimming removed 4 bases from V and 7 bases from J; junction bases left unmatched: 4. CDR1 and CDR2 (germline): MNHEY, SVGAGI. CDR3 size: 14 residues. The CDR3 region has the DNA TGTGCCAGCAGTTCCGACAGGGACAATTCACCCCTCCACTTT. Translation: CASSSDRDNSPLHF.

This clone was counted a single time. This chain links TRBV30 with TRBJ2-7; weak D call: TRBD2 (7 bases). This CDR3 is built from 14 residues. The V end was cut by 1 base, the J end by 1 base, with 11 bases between. Per the germline V gene, CDR1 is GTSNPN and CDR2 is SVGIG (reference sequence). CDR3 sequence reads: CAWSEGGESYEQYF. Here the CDR3 DNA reads TGTGCCTGGAGTGAGGGGGGGGAATCCTACGAGCAGTACTTC. Together with reference TRBV30 and TRBJ2-7, the CDR3 gives the full variable domain: SQTIHQWPATLVQPVGSPLSLECTVEGTSNPNLYWYRQAAGRGLQLLFYSVGIGQISSEVPQNLSASRPQDRQFILSSKKLLLSDSGFYLCAWSEGGESYEQYFGPGTRLTVT.

The chain couples TRBV19 to TRBJ2-7; 14 nucleotides agree with TRBD2. V shed 3 bases and J 1 base; nucleotides not matched to a gene: 5. Germline values: CDR1 LNHDA, CDR2 SQIVND (reference sequence). The CDR3 totals 17 residues. The CDR3 DNA reads TGTGCCAGTAGTATGGGACTAGCGGGAGTCCGATCCTACGAGCAGTACTTC. It codes for CASSMGLAGVRSYEQYF.

The chain combines TRBV4-2 with TRBJ1-2; 8 bases line up with TRBD1. Germline loops: CDR1 LGHNA, CDR2 YNFKEQ. V gave up 1 base and J gave up 4 bases; unmatched junction bases: 11. The CDR3 is 17 amino acids. The CDR3 sequence is CASSQAFGTGTLYGYTF. DNA for the CDR3: TGTGCCAGCAGCCAAGCCTTCGGGACAGGCACCCTCTATGGCTACACCTTC.

This clone was counted many times. Other DNA sequences in this sample translate to the same CDR3. The chain links TRBV7-3 to TRBJ1-1; 7 bases are a match to TRBD1. V shed 5 bases, J shed 2 bases, and the junction held 2 bases outside the gene matches. CDR3 size: 13 residues. Germline CDR1 reads SGHTA; CDR2 reads FQGTGA. The CDR3 region is CASSTGANTEAFF. CDR3 in DNA: TGTGCCAGCAGCACAGGGGCTAACACTGAAGCTTTCTTT.

Here the CDR3 DNA reads TGTGCCTGGAGTGTACCCTTGGGATTAGCGGCCTACGCCTACGAGCAGTACTTC. Encoded protein: CAWSVPLGLAAYAYEQYF. The chain employs TRBV30 and TRBJ2-7, with a possible D match to TRBD2 (6 bases). Germline loops: CDR1 GTSNPN, CDR2 SVGIG (reference sequence). The CDR3 extends over 18 amino acids. Deletions cut 0 bases from V and 2 bases from J, with 23 bases between.

The CDR3 DNA reads TGTGCCAGCAGCCCCCGGGACAGGGGTCTTACCTATGGCTACACCTTC. Its translation: CASSPRDRGLTYGYTF. V gene TRBV28 combines with J gene TRBJ1-2, with TRBD1 matching over 10 bases. The V gene end was trimmed by 6 bases and the J gene end by 4 bases; junction bases not matched to a gene: 11. The length of the CDR3 is 16 residues. Germline CDR1 and CDR2: MDHEN and SYDVKM.

The chain carries TRBV11-3 and TRBJ2-1; 8 bases fit TRBD2. This CDR3 has 20 residues. In germline, CDR1 is SGHNT, CDR2 YENEEA. V lost 6 bases, J lost 0 bases, and 19 bases stayed unmatched. CDR3 amino acids: CASSPTGTRGIWSSYNEQFF. The CDR3 bases are TGTGCCAGCAGTCCAACCGGGACTAGGGGGATATGGAGCTCCTACAATGAGCAGTTCTTC.

The table lists this clone with a count of one. The chain joins TRBV28 to TRBJ2-6; D uncertain. Between the trimmed V and J ends, which lost 4 bases and 0 bases, there was a span of 4 bases. Germline lookup yields CDR1 MDHEN and CDR2 SYDVKM. This CDR3 is built from 14 residues. The CDR3 bases are TGTGCCAGCAGTTCCCGCTCTGGGGCCAACGTCCTGACTTTC. This codes for CASSSRSGANVLTF.

The gene calls are TRBV19 and TRBJ2-1; D might be TRBD1 (6 bases). Germline loops: CDR1 LNHDA, CDR2 SQIVND (reference sequence). The CDR3 contains 16 residues. Trimming removed 4 bases from V and 8 bases from J, with 21 bases in between. CDR3 bases: TGTGCCAGTAGTAGGGCTCCACAGGGTAGTGAGGATGAGCAGTTCTTC. Protein: CASSRAPQGSEDEQFF. Looking up the rest from reference TRBV19 and TRBJ2-1 gives the full variable domain: DGGITQSPKYLFRKEGQNVTLSCEQNLNHDAMYWYRQDPGQGLRLIYYSQIVNDFQKGDIAEGYSVSREKKESFPLTVTSAQKNPTAFYLCASSRAPQGSEDEQFFGPGTRLTVL.

CDR3 loop: CATSKNRGPGNTIYF. For the CDR3, the DNA is TGTGCCACCAGCAAAAACAGGGGGCCTGGAAACACCATATATTTT. This chain uses TRBV15 with TRBJ1-3, with 9 bases that match TRBD1. The CDR3 loop spans 15 amino acids. With V trimmed by 4 bases and J by 2 bases, 3 bases remained unmatched. Germline V gene lookup returns CDR1 LNHNV and CDR2 YYDKDF (reference sequence).

V gene TRBV9 combines with J gene TRBJ2-3, with 10 bases identical to TRBD2. With V trimmed by 3 bases and J by 3 bases, 10 bases remained unmatched. The germline CDR1 and CDR2 sequences are SGDLS and YYNGEE. The CDR3 contains 17 residues. CDR3 sequence: CASSALASGRLTDTQYF. In nucleotides, the CDR3 is TGTGCCAGCAGCGCCCTTGCTAGCGGGAGACTGACAGATACGCAGTATTTT.

The chain combines TRBV7-3 with TRBJ2-1; D might be TRBD1 (5 bases). In germline, CDR1 is SGHTA, CDR2 FQGTGA. The length of the CDR3 is 15 residues. Trimming pared 2 bases from V and 1 base from J, leaving 9 bases between. CDR3 sequence reads: CASSLVRGSYNEQFF. CDR3 DNA sequence: TGTGCCAGCAGCTTAGTAAGGGGTTCCTACAATGAGCAGTTCTTC.

The V and J genes are TRBV2 and TRBJ2-1, with 8 nucleotides matching TRBD2. The junction had 11 bases not matched to a gene; V was cut back by 3 bases and J by 10 bases. The CDR3 length is 15 residues. Germline V gene lookup returns CDR1 SNHLY and CDR2 FYNNEI. CDR3 loop: CASSEAAGEFREQFF. CDR3 DNA: TGTGCCAGCAGTGAGGCAGCGGGGGAATTTAGGGAGCAGTTCTTC.

The sample holds one count of this clone. V is TRBV28 and J is TRBJ1-2; a weak D match, TRBD1 (5 bases). With 2 bases removed from V and 4 bases from J, the gap between germline ends came to 11 bases. Germline assignment: CDR1 MDHEN and CDR2 SYDVKM. This CDR3 contains 14 residues. The CDR3 here is CASSLPQGFYGYTF. In DNA form, the CDR3 reads TGTGCCAGCAGTTTACCCCAGGGATTCTATGGCTACACCTTC.

This clone showed up just a few times. This chain links TRBV5-4 with TRBJ2-7, with 7 bases aligning to TRBD1. CDR3 length: 14 residues. The germline CDR1 and CDR2 sequences are SGHNT and YYREEE (reference sequence). The V segment lost 1 base and the J segment 6 bases; nucleotides outside the gene matches: 7. The CDR3: CASSLTGVPGEQYF. The CDR3, as DNA: TGTGCCAGCAGCTTGACAGGGGTACCGGGCGAGCAGTACTTC. Full variable domain (missing parts from reference TRBV5-4 and TRBJ2-7): ETGVTQSPTHLIKTRGQQVTLRCSSQSGHNTVSWYQQALGQGPQFIFQYYREEENGRGNFPPRFSGLQFPNYSSELNVNALELDDSALYLCASSLTGVPGEQYFGPGTRLTVT.

This chain connects TRBV28 to TRBJ2-1, with 8 bases that match TRBD2. The CDR3 is 23 amino acids. Germline V gene data show CDR1 as MDHEN and CDR2 as SYDVKM. V gave up 4 bases and J gave up 4 bases; unmatched junction bases: 30. The CDR3 protein is CASSSPLIDLAGTADGQYNEQFF. In DNA, the CDR3 is TGTGCCAGCAGTTCTCCTTTAATTGACCTAGCGGGTACAGCAGACGGCCAATACAATGAGCAGTTCTTC. Supplemented by reference TRBV28 and TRBJ2-1, the full variable domain reads DVKVTQSSRYLVKRTGEKVFLECVQDMDHENMFWYRQDPGLGLRLIYFSYDVKMKEKGDIPEGYSVSREKKERFSLILESASTNQTSMYLCASSSPLIDLAGTADGQYNEQFFGPGTRLTVL.

V and J are TRBV19 and TRBJ1-1; no firm D call. The germline gives CDR1 LNHDA, CDR2 SQIVND (reference sequence). CDR3 size: 13 residues. The ends were cut back, 7 bases at V and 2 bases at J, with 11 bases in the middle. CDR3 amino acids: CASKEQLNTEAFF. CDR3 DNA: TGTGCCAGTAAGGAGCAGTTAAACACTGAAGCTTTCTTT.

This chain links TRBV7-2 with TRBJ2-7; weak D call: TRBD2 (5 bases). Trimming took off 5 bases at V and 0 bases at J, with 20 bases between the two ends. Germline CDR1 is SGHTA and CDR2 is FQGNSA. The CDR3 loop spans 17 amino acids. This chain's CDR3 is CASSPTLSAAYSYEQYF. The CDR3 region has the DNA TGTGCCAGCAGCCCAACCCTATCAGCGGCATACTCCTACGAGCAGTACTTC.

V and J are TRBV24-1 and TRBJ2-3, with 8 bases lining up with TRBD1. CDR1 KGHDR and CDR2 SFDVKD come from the germline V gene. Trimming removed 4 bases from V and 3 bases from J; junction bases left unmatched: 5. This CDR3 has 15 residues. CDR3: CATSDKQGGTDTQYF. Written as DNA, the CDR3 is TGTGCCACCAGTGACAAACAGGGGGGAACAGATACGCAGTATTTT.

The V and J genes are TRBV19 and TRBJ2-3; perhaps TRBD2 as D (6 bases). With 6 bases removed from V and 6 bases from J, the gap between germline ends came to 22 bases. Germline CDR1 LNHDA, CDR2 SQIVND (reference sequence). The CDR3 is 16 amino acids. The CDR3 region is CASSNGEAIGKDTQYF. The CDR3 DNA sequence: TGTGCCAGTAGCAATGGGGAGGCTATCGGCAAGGATACGCAGTATTTT. The whole variable domain, filled in from reference TRBV19 and TRBJ2-3, reads DGGITQSPKYLFRKEGQNVTLSCEQNLNHDAMYWYRQDPGQGLRLIYYSQIVNDFQKGDIAEGYSVSREKKESFPLTVTSAQKNPTAFYLCASSNGEAIGKDTQYFGPGTRLTVL.

This clone was found a few times. The rearrangement uses TRBV19 and TRBJ1-1, with 9 bases identical to TRBD1. The junction had 12 bases not matched to a gene; V was cut back by 7 bases and J by 3 bases. CDR1 and CDR2 from the germline V gene are LNHDA and SQIVND (reference sequence). This CDR3 region has 16 residues. The CDR3 region has the DNA TGTGCCAGTAATTTGGCCCCGGACAGGGGTGACACTGAAGCTTTCTTT. It yields the protein CASNLAPDRGDTEAFF.

The chain couples TRBV19 to TRBJ2-4; 11 bases align to TRBD2. V shed 5 bases and J 0 bases; nucleotides not matched to a gene: 9. Per germline, CDR1 LNHDA and CDR2 SQIVND (reference sequence). The CDR3 runs 18 residues. CDR3 sequence: CASSPPRTSGLAKNIQYF. In DNA, the CDR3 is TGTGCCAGTAGTCCCCCCCGGACTAGCGGGCTAGCCAAAAACATTCAGTACTTC.

The V call is TRBV12-3 or TRBV12-4, the J call TRBJ2-5; D uncertain. Trimming took 3 bases from V and 3 from J, leaving 8 bases between them. CDR3 length: 13 amino acids. DNA for the CDR3: TGTGCCAGCAGTTTTTCAGGAAAAGAGACCCAGTACTTC. Its protein product is CASSFSGKETQYF.

The chain has TRBV11-3 and TRBJ2-1, with D possibly TRBD1 on 6 matching bases. Germline V gene sequence: CDR1 SGHNT, CDR2 YENEEA. V lost 8 bases and J lost 9, with 11 bases in between. This CDR3 comprises 11 residues. CDR3 protein: CASASGAEQFF. In DNA form, the CDR3 reads TGTGCCAGCGCATCAGGGGCTGAGCAGTTCTTC.

The chain has TRBV19 and TRBJ1-2, with TRBD1 matching 9 bases. Germline values: CDR1 LNHDA, CDR2 SQIVND (reference sequence). This CDR3 is 15 amino acids long. The junction had 6 bases not matched to a gene; V was cut back by 4 bases and J by 3 bases. CDR3 bases: TGTGCCAGTAGTACCGGACAGGGGAGGGACTATGGCTACACCTTC. This gives the protein CASSTGQGRDYGYTF.

The chain links TRBV18 to TRBJ1-4; D is perhaps TRBD1 (6 bases). The CDR3 runs to 18 residues. Germline CDR1 KGHSH, CDR2 LQKENI. Trimming shortened V by 3 bases and J by 3 bases, and 20 bases separated the two germline ends. The CDR3 region is CASSPSGQRGSANEKLFF. CDR3 bases: TGTGCCAGCTCACCCTCGGGCCAAAGGGGGTCTGCTAATGAAAAACTGTTTTTT.